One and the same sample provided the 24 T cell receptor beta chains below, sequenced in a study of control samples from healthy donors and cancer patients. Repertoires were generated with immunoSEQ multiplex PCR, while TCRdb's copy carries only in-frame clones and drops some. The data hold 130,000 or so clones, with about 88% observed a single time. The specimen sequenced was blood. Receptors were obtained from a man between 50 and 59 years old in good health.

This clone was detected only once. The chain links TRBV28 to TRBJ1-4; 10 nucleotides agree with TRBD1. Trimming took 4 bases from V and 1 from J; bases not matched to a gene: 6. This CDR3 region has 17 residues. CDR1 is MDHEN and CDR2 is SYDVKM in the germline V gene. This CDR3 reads CASSSPGQGKTNEKLFF. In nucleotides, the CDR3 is TGTGCCAGCAGTTCCCCGGGACAGGGGAAAACTAATGAAAAACTGTTTTTT.

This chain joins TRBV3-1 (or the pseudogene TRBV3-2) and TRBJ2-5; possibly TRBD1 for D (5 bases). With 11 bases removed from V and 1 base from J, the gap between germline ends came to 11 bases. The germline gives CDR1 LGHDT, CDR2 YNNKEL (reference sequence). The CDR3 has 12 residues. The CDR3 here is CAVRQTQETQYF. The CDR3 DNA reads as TGTGCCGTCCGACAGACCCAAGAGACCCAGTACTTC.

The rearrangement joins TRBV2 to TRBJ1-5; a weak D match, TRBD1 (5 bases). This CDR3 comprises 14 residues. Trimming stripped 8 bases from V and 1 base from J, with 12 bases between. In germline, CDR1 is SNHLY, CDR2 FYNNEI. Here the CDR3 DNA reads TGTGCCAGCGGTGGGGGTTTAAGCAATCAGCCCCAGCATTTT. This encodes CASGGGLSNQPQHF.

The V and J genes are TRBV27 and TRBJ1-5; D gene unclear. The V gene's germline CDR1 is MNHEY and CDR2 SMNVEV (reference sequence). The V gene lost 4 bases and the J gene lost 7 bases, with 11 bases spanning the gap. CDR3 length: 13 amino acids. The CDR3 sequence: CASSSLIGQPQHF. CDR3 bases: TGTGCCAGCAGTTCATTGATAGGGCAGCCCCAGCATTTT.

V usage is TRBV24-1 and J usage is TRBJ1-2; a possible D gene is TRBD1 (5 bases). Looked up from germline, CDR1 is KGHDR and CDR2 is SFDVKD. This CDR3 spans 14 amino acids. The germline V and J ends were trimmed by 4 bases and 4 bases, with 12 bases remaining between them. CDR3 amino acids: CATSEIDRSYGYTF. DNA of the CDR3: TGTGCCACCAGTGAAATCGACAGAAGCTATGGCTACACCTTC.

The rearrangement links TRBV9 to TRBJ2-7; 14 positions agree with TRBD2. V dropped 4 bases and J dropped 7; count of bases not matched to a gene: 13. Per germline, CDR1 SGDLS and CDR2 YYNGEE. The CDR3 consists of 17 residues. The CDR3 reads CASSPSPTSGGAGEQYF. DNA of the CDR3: TGTGCCAGCAGCCCCTCTCCGACTAGCGGGGGGGCCGGGGAGCAGTACTTC.

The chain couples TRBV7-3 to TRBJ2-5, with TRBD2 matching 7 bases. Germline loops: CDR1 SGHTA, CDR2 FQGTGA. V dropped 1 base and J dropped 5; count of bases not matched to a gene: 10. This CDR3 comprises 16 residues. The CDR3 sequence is CASSLMFGKGGETQYF. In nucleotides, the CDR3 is TGTGCCAGCAGCTTAATGTTTGGGAAGGGAGGGGAGACCCAGTACTTC. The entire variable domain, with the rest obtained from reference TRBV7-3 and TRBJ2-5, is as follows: GAGVSQTPSNKVTEKGKYVELRCDPISGHTALYWYRQSLGQGPEFLIYFQGTGAADDSGLPNDRFFAVRPEGSVSTLKIQRTERGDSAVYLCASSLMFGKGGETQYFGPGTRLLVL.

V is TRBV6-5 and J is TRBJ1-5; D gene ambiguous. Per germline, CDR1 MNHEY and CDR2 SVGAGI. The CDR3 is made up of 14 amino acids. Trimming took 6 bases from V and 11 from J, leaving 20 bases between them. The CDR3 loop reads CASRKGLDVESQHF. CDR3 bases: TGTGCCAGCAGGAAGGGTCTCGACGTGGAGTCCCAGCATTTT.

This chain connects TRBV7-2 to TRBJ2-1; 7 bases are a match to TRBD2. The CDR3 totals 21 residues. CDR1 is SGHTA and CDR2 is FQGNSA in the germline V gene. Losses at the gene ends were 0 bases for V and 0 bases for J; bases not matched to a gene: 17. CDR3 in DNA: TGTGCCAGCAGCTTAGCGTCCGCGGGGGTAGCCTTTACGAGCTCCTACAATGAGCAGTTCTTC. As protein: CASSLASAGVAFTSSYNEQFF.

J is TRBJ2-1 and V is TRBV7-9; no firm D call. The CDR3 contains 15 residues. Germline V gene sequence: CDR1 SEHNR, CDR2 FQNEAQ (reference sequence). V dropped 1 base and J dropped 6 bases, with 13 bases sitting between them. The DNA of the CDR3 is TGTGCCAGCAGCTTAGTGAGTTCCTTCCTCAATGAGCAGTTCTTC. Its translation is CASSLVSSFLNEQFF.

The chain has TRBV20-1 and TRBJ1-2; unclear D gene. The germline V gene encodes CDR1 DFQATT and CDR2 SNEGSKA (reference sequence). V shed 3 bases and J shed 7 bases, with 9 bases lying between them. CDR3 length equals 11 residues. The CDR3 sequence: CSASLRPGYTF. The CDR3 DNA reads TGCAGTGCTAGCCTCAGGCCTGGCTACACCTTC.

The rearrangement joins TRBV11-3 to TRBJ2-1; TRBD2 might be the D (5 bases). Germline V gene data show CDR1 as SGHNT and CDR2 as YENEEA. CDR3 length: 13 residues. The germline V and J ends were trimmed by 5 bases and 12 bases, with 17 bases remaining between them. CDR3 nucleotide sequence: TGTGCCAGCAGCCGACAAGGAGGCGCGACGCAGTTCTTC. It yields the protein CASSRQGGATQFF.

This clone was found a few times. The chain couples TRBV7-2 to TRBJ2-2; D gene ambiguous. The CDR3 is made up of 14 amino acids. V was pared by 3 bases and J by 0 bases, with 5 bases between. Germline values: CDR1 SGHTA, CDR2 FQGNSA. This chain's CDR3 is CASSFNANTGELFF. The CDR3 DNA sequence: TGTGCCAGCAGCTTTAACGCGAACACCGGGGAGCTGTTTTTT.

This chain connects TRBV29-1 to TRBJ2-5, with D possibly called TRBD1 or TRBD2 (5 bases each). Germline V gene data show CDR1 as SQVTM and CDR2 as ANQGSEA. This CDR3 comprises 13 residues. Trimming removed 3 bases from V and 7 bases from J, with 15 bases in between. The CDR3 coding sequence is TGCAGCGTTGATGGGACCTCCGAAGGGACCCAGTACTTC. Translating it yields CSVDGTSEGTQYF.

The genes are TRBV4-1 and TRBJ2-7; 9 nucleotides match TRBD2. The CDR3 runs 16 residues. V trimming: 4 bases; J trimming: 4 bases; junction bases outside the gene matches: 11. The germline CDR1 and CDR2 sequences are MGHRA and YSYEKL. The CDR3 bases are TGCGCCAGCAGCCCGAGAGGTCTAGCGGGGTCTTACGAGCAGTACTTC. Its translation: CASSPRGLAGSYEQYF.

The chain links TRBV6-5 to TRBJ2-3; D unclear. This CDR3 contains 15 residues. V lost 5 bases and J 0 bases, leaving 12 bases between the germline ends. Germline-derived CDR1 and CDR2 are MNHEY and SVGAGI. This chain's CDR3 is CASSQTTQSTDTQYF. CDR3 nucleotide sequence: TGTGCCAGCAGTCAGACCACTCAAAGCACAGATACGCAGTATTTT.

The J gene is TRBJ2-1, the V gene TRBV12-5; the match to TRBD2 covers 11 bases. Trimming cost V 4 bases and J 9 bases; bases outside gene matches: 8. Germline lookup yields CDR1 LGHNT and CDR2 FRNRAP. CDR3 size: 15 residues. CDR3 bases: TGTGCTAGTGGTTCCGTAGCGGGGGGGCTCACTGAGCAGTTCTTC. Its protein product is CASGSVAGGLTEQFF.

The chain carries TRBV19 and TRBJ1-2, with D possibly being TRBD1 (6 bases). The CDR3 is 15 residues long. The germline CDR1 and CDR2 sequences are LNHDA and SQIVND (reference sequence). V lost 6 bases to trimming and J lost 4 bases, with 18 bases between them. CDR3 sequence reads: CASSHTGFIGYGYTF. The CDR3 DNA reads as TGTGCCAGTAGCCATACAGGGTTCATAGGCTATGGCTACACCTTC.

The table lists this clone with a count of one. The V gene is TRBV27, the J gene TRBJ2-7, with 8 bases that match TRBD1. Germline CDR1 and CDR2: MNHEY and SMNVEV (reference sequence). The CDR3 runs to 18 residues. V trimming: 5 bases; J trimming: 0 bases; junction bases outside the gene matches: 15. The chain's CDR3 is CASSIGTGSSRSSYEQYF. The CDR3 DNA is TGTGCCAGCAGTATTGGGACAGGTTCCTCTAGGAGCTCCTACGAGCAGTACTTC.

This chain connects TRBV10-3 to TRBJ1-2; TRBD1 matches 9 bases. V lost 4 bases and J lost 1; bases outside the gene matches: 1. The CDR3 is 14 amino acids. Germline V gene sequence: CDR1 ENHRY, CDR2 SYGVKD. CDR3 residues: CAISGTGDNYGYTF. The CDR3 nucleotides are TGTGCCATCAGTGGGACAGGGGATAACTATGGCTACACCTTC.

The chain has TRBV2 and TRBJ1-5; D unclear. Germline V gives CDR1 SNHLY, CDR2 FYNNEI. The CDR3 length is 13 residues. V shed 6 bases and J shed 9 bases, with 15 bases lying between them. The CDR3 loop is CASSVRLFRPQHF. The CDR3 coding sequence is TGTGCCAGCAGCGTTCGCCTCTTTCGGCCCCAGCATTTT. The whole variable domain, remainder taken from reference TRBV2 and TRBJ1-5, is EPEVTQTPSHQVTQMGQEVILRCVPISNHLYFYWYRQILGQKVEFLVSFYNNEISEKSEIFDDQFSVERPDGSNFTLKIRSTKLEDSAMYFCASSVRLFRPQHFGDGTRLSIL.

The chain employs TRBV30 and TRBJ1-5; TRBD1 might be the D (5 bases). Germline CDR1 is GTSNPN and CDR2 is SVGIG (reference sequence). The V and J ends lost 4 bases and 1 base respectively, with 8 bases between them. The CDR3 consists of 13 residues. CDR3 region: CAWTGGSNQPQHF. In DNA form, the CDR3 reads TGTGCCTGGACGGGGGGGAGCAATCAGCCCCAGCATTTT.

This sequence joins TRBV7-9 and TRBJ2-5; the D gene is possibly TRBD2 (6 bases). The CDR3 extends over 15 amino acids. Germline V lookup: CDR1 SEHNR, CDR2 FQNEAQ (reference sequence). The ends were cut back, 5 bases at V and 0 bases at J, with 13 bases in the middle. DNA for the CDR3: TGTGCCAGCAGCCCGCGGGGATTCTACCAAGAGACCCAGTACTTC. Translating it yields CASSPRGFYQETQYF.

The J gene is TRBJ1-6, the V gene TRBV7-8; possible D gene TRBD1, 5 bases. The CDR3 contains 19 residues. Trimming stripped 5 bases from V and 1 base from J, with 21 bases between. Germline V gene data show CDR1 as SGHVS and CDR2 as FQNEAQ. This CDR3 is CASSRPGLPWGSYNSPLHF. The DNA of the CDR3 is TGTGCCAGCAGCCGGCCAGGTCTACCCTGGGGGTCCTATAATTCACCCCTCCACTTT.